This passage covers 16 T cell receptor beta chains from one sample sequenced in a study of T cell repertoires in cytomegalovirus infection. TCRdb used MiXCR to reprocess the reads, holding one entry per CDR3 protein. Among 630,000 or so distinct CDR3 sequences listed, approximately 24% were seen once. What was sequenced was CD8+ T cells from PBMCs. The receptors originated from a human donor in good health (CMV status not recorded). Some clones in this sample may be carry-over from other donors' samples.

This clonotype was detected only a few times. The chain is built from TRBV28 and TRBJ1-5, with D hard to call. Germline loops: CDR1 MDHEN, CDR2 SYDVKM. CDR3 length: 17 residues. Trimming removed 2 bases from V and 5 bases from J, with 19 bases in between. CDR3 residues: CASSLGSGSRFDQPQHF. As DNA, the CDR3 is TGTGCCAGCAGTTTAGGCAGTGGGTCCCGGTTCGATCAGCCCCAGCATTTT. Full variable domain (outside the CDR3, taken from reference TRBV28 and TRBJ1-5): DVKVTQSSRYLVKRTGEKVFLECVQDMDHENMFWYRQDPGLGLRLIYFSYDVKMKEKGDIPEGYSVSREKKERFSLILESASTNQTSMYLCASSLGSGSRFDQPQHFGDGTRLSIL.

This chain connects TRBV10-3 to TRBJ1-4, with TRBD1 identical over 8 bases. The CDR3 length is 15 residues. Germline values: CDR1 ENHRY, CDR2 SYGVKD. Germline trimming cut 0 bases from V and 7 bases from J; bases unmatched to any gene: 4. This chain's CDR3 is CAISESRGLGEKLFF. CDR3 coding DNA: TGTGCCATCAGTGAGTCCAGGGGGCTCGGTGAAAAACTGTTTTTT.

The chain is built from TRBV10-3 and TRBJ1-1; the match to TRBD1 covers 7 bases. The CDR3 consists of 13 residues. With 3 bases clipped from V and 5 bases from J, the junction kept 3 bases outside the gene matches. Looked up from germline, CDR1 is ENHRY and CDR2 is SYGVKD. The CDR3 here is CAISEQGRTEAFF. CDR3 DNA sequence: TGTGCCATCAGTGAACAGGGGCGAACTGAAGCTTTCTTT.

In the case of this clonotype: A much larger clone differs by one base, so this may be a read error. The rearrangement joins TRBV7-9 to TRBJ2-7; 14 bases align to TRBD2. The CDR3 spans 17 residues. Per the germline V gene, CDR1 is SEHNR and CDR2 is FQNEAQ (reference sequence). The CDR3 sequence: CVSSRTSGGRSSYEQYF. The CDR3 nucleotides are TGTGTCAGCAGCAGGACTAGCGGGGGGAGAAGCTCCTACGAGCAGTACTTC.

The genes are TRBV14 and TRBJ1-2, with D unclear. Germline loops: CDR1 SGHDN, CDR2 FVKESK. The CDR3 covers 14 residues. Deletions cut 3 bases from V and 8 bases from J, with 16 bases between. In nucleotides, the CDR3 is TGTGCCAGCAGCCACACAGCTAGGCAACCGGGCTACACCTTC. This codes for CASSHTARQPGYTF.

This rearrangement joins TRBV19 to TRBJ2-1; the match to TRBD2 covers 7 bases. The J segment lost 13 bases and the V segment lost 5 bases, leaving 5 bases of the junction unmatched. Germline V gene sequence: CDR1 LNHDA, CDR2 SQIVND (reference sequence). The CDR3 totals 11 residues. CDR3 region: CASSAGLNQFF. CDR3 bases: TGTGCCAGTAGTGCGGGACTAAATCAGTTCTTC.

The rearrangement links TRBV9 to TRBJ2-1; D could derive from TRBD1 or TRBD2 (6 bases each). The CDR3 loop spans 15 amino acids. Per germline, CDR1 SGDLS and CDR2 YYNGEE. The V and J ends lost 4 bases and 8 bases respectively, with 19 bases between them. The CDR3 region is CASSLGGRGGDEQFF. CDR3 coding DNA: TGTGCCAGCAGCCTAGGAGGGCGTGGGGGCGATGAGCAGTTCTTC. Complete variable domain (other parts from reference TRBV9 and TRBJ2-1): DSGVTQTPKHLITATGQRVTLRCSPRSGDLSVYWYQQSLDQGLQFLIQYYNGEERAKGNILERFSAQQFPDLHSELNLSSLELGDSALYFCASSLGGRGGDEQFFGPGTRLTVL.

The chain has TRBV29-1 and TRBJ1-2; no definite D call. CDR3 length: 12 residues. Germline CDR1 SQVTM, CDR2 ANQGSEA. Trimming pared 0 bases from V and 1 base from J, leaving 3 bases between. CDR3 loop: CSVEDGNYGYTF. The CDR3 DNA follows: TGCAGCGTTGAAGACGGTAACTATGGCTACACCTTC.

The DNA of the CDR3 is TGTGCCAGCAGCTTGTCTTTAGGCTCCTACGAGCAGTACGTC. Protein sequence: CASSLSLGSYEQYV. The rearrangement uses TRBV5-5 and TRBJ2-7; the D is unclear. This CDR3 is 14 amino acids long. Trimming removed 1 base from V and 0 bases from J, with 8 bases in between. Germline V gene data show CDR1 as SGHKS and CDR2 as YYEKEE (reference sequence).

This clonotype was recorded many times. The CDR3 reads CASSLARGGGATNEKLFF. The CDR3 DNA is TGTGCCAGCAGCTTAGCCCGAGGAGGGGGTGCAACTAATGAAAAACTGTTTTTT. The rearrangement links TRBV7-8 to TRBJ1-4, with D perhaps matching TRBD1 (6 bases). Trimming cost V 0 bases and J 0 bases, with 14 bases left between them. The CDR3 consists of 18 residues. The germline CDR1 and CDR2 sequences are SGHVS and FQNEAQ.

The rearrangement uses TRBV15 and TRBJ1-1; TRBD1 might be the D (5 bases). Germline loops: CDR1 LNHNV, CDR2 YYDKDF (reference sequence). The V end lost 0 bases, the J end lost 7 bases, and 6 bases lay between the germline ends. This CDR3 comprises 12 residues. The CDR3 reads CATSREGLEAFF. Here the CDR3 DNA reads TGTGCCACCAGCAGAGAGGGACTTGAAGCTTTCTTT.

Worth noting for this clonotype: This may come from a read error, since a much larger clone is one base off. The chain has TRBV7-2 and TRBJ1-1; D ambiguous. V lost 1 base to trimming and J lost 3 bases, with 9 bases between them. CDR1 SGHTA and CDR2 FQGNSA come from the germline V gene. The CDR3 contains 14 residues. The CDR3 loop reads CASSLVGSYTEAFF. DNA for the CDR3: TGTGCCAGCAGCTTAGTGGGATCCTACACTGAAGCTTTCTTT.

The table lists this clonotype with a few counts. The CDR3 DNA is TGCAGTGCTAGAGATTTTGGCAGGGACAATGAGCAGTTCTTC. Amino acids: CSARDFGRDNEQFF. The chain carries TRBV20-1 and TRBJ2-1; D is perhaps TRBD1 (5 bases). Trimming left V 0 bases short and J 5 bases short, with 11 bases between. The CDR3 consists of 14 residues. Germline assignment: CDR1 DFQATT and CDR2 SNEGSKA (reference sequence).

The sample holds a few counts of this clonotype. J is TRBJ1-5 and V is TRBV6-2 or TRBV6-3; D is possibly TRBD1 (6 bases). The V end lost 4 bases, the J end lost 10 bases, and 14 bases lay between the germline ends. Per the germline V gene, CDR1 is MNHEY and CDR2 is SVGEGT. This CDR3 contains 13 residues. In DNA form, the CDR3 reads TGTGCCAGCAGTTGGACAGCTACCTCCCCCCAGCATTTT. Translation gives CASSWTATSPQHF.

CDR3 nucleotide sequence: TGCAGTGCTAGAGATGGGGGCGCAGGGAACACTGAAGCTTTCTTT. Amino acids: CSARDGGAGNTEAFF. V usage is TRBV20-1 and J usage is TRBJ1-1; a weak D match, TRBD1 (6 bases). Looked up from germline, CDR1 is DFQATT and CDR2 is SNEGSKA (reference sequence). The CDR3 contains 15 residues. V was clipped by 0 bases and J by 1 base, with 12 bases between them.

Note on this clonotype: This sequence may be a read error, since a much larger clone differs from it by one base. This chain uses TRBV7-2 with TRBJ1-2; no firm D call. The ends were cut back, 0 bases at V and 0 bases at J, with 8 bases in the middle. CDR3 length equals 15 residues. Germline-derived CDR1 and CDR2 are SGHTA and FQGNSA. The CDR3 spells CASSLAIDTNYGYTF. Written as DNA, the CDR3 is TGTGCCAGCAGCTTAGCTATAGATACTAACTATGGCTACACCTTC.